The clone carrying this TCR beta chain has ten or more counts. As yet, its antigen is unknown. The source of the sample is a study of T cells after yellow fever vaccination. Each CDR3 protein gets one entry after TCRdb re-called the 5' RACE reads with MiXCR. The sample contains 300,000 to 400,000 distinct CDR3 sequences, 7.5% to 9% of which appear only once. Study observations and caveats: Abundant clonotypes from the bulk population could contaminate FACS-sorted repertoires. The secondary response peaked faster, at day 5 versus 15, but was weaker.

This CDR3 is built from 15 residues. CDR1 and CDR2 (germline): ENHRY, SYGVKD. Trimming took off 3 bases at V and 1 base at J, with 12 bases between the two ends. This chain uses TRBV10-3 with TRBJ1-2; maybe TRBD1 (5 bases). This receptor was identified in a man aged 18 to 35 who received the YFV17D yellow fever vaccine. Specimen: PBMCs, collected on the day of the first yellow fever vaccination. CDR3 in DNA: TGTGCCATCAGTGATCCGGGACGGGATAACTATGGCTACACCTTC. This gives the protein CAISDPGRDNYGYTF.